These T cell receptor beta chains were read from a single sample in a study of blood T cell repertoires in COVID-19. Only in-frame clones appear in the TCRdb table, and some are missing; sequencing was by immunoSEQ multiplex PCR. Here the sample spans a few hundred thousand clones, 90% being singletons. Sequencing input: PBMCs or T cells enriched from blood (not recorded which). The source of these receptors is a young man who had recovered from COVID-19. Both conserved end residues are part of each CDR3. The D gene is left open where the match is weak. Clone size is not always given. Where it is, it says once, few, many or a class for expanded clones.

v_gene: TRBV27; d_gene: -; j_gene: TRBJ1-1; abundance: once; CDR3aa: CASSLSGPPYEAFF; CDR3nt: TGTGCCAGCAGTTTATCTGGGCCCCCCTATGAAGCTTTCTTT
v_gene: TRBV10-1; d_gene: TRBD2; j_gene: TRBJ2-1; abundance: -; CDR3aa: CASSEETSGDSSYNEQFF; CDR3nt: TGCGCCAGCAGTGAAGAGACTAGCGGGGATAGCTCCTACAATGAGCAGTTCTTC
v_gene: TRBV2; d_gene: TRBD1; j_gene: TRBJ1-1; abundance: -; CDR3aa: CASSLQGGGTEAFF; CDR3nt: TGTGCCAGCAGTCTACAGGGGGGTGGCACTGAAGCTTTCTTT
v_gene: TRBV28; d_gene: -; j_gene: TRBJ1-1; abundance: few; CDR3aa: CASMGAVTEAFF; CDR3nt: TGTGCCAGCATGGGGGCCGTCACTGAAGCTTTCTTT
v_gene: TRBV30; d_gene: -; j_gene: TRBJ1-2; abundance: -; CDR3aa: CAWSRGIGNGYTF; CDR3nt: TGTGCCTGGAGTCGGGGGATCGGGAATGGCTACACCTTC
v_gene: TRBV10-2; d_gene: -; j_gene: TRBJ1-1; abundance: -; CDR3aa: CASSQMSSTEAFF; CDR3nt: TGCGCCAGCAGCCAAATGTCGAGTACTGAAGCTTTCTTT
v_gene: TRBV10-3; d_gene: -; j_gene: TRBJ1-5; abundance: -; CDR3aa: CAISESRAGNQPQHF; CDR3nt: TGTGCCATCAGTGAGTCCAGGGCCGGCAATCAGCCCCAGCATTTT
v_gene: TRBV11-2; d_gene: -; j_gene: TRBJ2-1; abundance: -; CDR3aa: CASSLVSGVKLYNEQFF; CDR3nt: TGTGCCAGCAGCTTAGTCTCAGGGGTCAAGTTATACAATGAGCAGTTCTTC
v_gene: TRBV27; d_gene: TRBD1; j_gene: TRBJ1-2; abundance: -; CDR3aa: CASSLGLTGIFDYGYTF; CDR3nt: TGTGCCAGCAGTTTGGGACTGACAGGGATTTTTGACTATGGCTACACCTTC
v_gene: TRBV5-4; d_gene: TRBD2; j_gene: TRBJ2-3; abundance: -; CDR3aa: CASSDGTRRTDTQYF; CDR3nt: TGTGCCAGCAGCGACGGGACTAGGCGCACAGATACGCAGTATTTT